A single sample gave rise to the 11 T cell receptor beta chains below, sequenced in a study of Graves' ophthalmopathy and Graves' hyperthyroidism. Scientists amplified the TCR beta CDR3 regions from RNA transcripts. HTBI primers were employed in first-round RT-PCR, then a second-round multiplex PCR followed. TCRdb re-analysed the multiplex PCR reads in MiXCR, keeping a single row per CDR3 protein. The sample carries 400,000 to 450,000 distinct CDR3 sequences, around 20% recorded once. Sequencing was carried out using peripheral blood. The source of these receptors is a young woman with stable Graves' hyperthyroidism.

V is TRBV28 and J is TRBJ1-2, with D uncertain. With 5 bases removed from V and 7 bases from J, the gap between germline ends came to 11 bases. The CDR3 runs to 12 residues. CDR1 is MDHEN, CDR2 SYDVKM, per germline. CDR3 amino acids: CASSPKRLGYTF. Here the CDR3 DNA reads TGTGCCAGCAGTCCTAAGAGGCTTGGCTACACCTTC.

This rearrangement joins TRBV27 to TRBJ2-5, with D tentatively TRBD1 (6 bases). Germline-derived CDR1 and CDR2 are MNHEY and SMNVEV (reference sequence). CDR3 size: 17 residues. Trimming took 4 bases from V and 0 from J, leaving 18 bases between them. This chain's CDR3 is CASSYLPGHPYQETQYF. In DNA, the CDR3 is TGTGCCAGCAGTTATCTACCGGGACACCCGTACCAAGAGACCCAGTACTTC.

This clonotype occurred many times. This chain uses TRBV30 with TRBJ1-1; tentatively, D is TRBD1 (5 bases). The V gene's germline CDR1 is GTSNPN and CDR2 SVGIG (reference sequence). Trimming shortened V by 3 bases and J by 5 bases, and 13 bases separated the two germline ends. The CDR3 runs 13 residues. The CDR3 DNA is TGTGCCTGGAGCGGGACCACGTGGACTGAAGCTTTCTTT. It yields the protein CAWSGTTWTEAFF.

This clonotype was detected many times. V gene TRBV15 combines with J gene TRBJ1-5, with 7 bases lining up with TRBD1. CDR3 length: 17 residues. The germline V gene encodes CDR1 LNHNV and CDR2 YYDKDF (reference sequence). The trim removed 2 bases at V and 1 base at J, leaving 8 bases unmatched. This chain's CDR3 is CATSRSRRGGSNQPQHF. The CDR3 DNA reads as TGTGCCACCAGCAGATCACGCAGGGGGGGAAGCAATCAGCCCCAGCATTTT.

This clonotype was observed a few times. A read error may account for a junction end that differs from germline. The chain recombines TRBV7-2 with TRBJ2-7; D unresolved. Looked up from germline, CDR1 is SGHTA and CDR2 is FQGNSA. CDR3 length equals 14 residues. CDR3 loop: CASSLGIGSYDQYF. As DNA, the CDR3 is TGTGCCAGCAGCTTAGGGATAGGGTCCTACGATCAGTACTTC.

In its sample, this clonotype was seen a few times. V and J are TRBV28 and TRBJ2-5; 11 bases fit TRBD2. V shed 6 bases, J shed 2 bases, and the junction held 5 bases outside the gene matches. Germline assignment: CDR1 MDHEN and CDR2 SYDVKM. The CDR3 is made up of 15 amino acids. CDR3 sequence: CASSTRTSGQETQYF. The CDR3 DNA follows: TGTGCCAGCAGCACCAGGACTAGCGGGCAAGAGACCCAGTACTTC.

There are many counts of this clonotype. V and J are TRBV4-1 and TRBJ2-4; TRBD2 aligns across 11 bases. The CDR3 spans 18 residues. From germline, CDR1 is MGHRA and CDR2 YSYEKL. With V trimmed by 2 bases and J by 0 bases, 6 bases remained unmatched. The CDR3 DNA follows: TGCGCCAGCAGCCAACGGACTAGCGGGTTTCTAGCCAAAAACATTCAGTACTTC. Protein sequence: CASSQRTSGFLAKNIQYF.

The chain employs TRBV19 and TRBJ2-4; the D is unclear. V lost 3 bases and J lost 2, with 11 bases in between. The CDR3 sequence is 15 residues long. Per the germline V gene, CDR1 is LNHDA and CDR2 is SQIVND (reference sequence). CDR3 sequence: CASSIPGSSKNIQYF. CDR3 nucleotides: TGTGCCAGTAGTATCCCAGGTTCTTCCAAAAACATTCAGTACTTC.

This clonotype showed up many times. CDR3 sequence (DNA): TGCAGTGCTAGCCGGGCCGGCCAGCCCCAGCATTTT. It yields the protein CSASRAGQPQHF. The rearrangement joins TRBV20-1 to TRBJ1-5, with D uncertain. CDR1 DFQATT and CDR2 SNEGSKA come from the germline V gene (reference sequence). The CDR3 extends over 12 amino acids. Trimming removed 3 bases from V and 7 bases from J, with 10 bases in between.

In its sample, this clonotype was seen many times. This sequence joins TRBV6-1 and TRBJ1-5, with a possible D match to TRBD1 (5 bases). The germline V gene encodes CDR1 MNHNS and CDR2 SASEGT. Between the trimmed V and J ends, which lost 4 bases and 6 bases, there was a span of 16 bases. This CDR3 is 15 amino acids long. CDR3: CASSGESGFGQPQHF. CDR3 DNA: TGTGCCAGCAGTGGAGAGTCAGGGTTTGGTCAGCCCCAGCATTTT.

This clonotype was detected many times. The J gene is TRBJ2-7, the V gene TRBV28; either TRBD1 or TRBD2 may fit D (6 bases each). The CDR3 length is 15 residues. V gave up 7 bases and J gave up 1 base, with 17 bases separating them. Germline V gene lookup returns CDR1 MDHEN and CDR2 SYDVKM. CDR3 amino acids: CASIRGDGGSYEQYF. DNA for the CDR3: TGTGCCAGCATTAGGGGGGACGGCGGATCCTACGAGCAGTACTTC.